A single sample is the source of the 4 T cell receptor beta chains below, sequenced in a study of regulatory T cells in long-lasting Graves disease. Sample time point: newly diagnosed GD, antithyroid drugs for less than 3 months. The TCR library was prepared using RNA isolated from PBMCs. Investigators prepared the TCR beta libraries by applying iRepertoire HTBI primers and Arm-PCR of CDR3 regions. TCRdb reprocessed the multiplex PCR reads with MiXCR, giving one entry per CDR3 protein. The sample yields roughly 610,000 distinct CDR3 sequences, more than 15% seen once. This sample was also put to use in a study of T cells in Graves' hyperthyroidism and ophthalmopathy.

The material sequenced was peripheral blood mononuclear cells (PBMCs), taken at new diagnosis, from a patient treated with antithyroid drugs. These TCRs come from a man aged 18-30 years with Graves disease.

This clonotype was found many times. V and J are TRBV3-1 and TRBJ2-1; D gene unclear. CDR1 LGHDT and CDR2 YNNKEL come from the germline V gene (reference sequence). Trimming cost V 0 bases and J 9 bases, with 9 bases left between them. This CDR3 region has 13 residues. CDR3 sequence: CASSQDTLGEQFF. The CDR3 DNA reads TGTGCCAGCAGCCAAGACACATTGGGTGAGCAGTTCTTC.

This clonotype came up many times. CDR3 DNA: TGTGCCAGCAGCTCTGGGGAGACCATGAACACTGAAGCTTTCTTT. This sequence encodes CASSSGETMNTEAFF. The chain carries TRBV28 and TRBJ1-1; D uncertain. The CDR3 spans 15 residues. V gave up 6 bases and J gave up 0 bases, with 14 bases separating them. CDR1 is MDHEN, CDR2 SYDVKM, per germline.

Concerning this clonotype: One base away lies a much larger clone, so this may be a sequencing read error. V and J are TRBV27 and TRBJ2-7; maybe TRBD1 (5 bases). This CDR3 is built from 15 residues. V was shortened by 1 base and J by 1 base, with 11 bases between the two germline ends. In germline, CDR1 is MNHEY, CDR2 SMNVEV (reference sequence). The CDR3 is CASSLWARASYEQYF. CDR3 bases: TGTGCCAGCAGTTTATGGGCCAGGGCATCCTACGAGCAGTACTTC.

This clonotype appeared many times. The rearrangement joins TRBV7-3 to TRBJ2-5, with D hard to call. This CDR3 has 15 residues. The germline CDR1 and CDR2 sequences are SGHTA and FQGTGA. With 5 bases removed from V and 1 base from J, the gap between germline ends came to 14 bases. The CDR3 sequence: CASSPHMALQETQYF. The CDR3 nucleotides are TGTGCCAGCAGCCCTCACATGGCGCTCCAAGAGACCCAGTACTTC.